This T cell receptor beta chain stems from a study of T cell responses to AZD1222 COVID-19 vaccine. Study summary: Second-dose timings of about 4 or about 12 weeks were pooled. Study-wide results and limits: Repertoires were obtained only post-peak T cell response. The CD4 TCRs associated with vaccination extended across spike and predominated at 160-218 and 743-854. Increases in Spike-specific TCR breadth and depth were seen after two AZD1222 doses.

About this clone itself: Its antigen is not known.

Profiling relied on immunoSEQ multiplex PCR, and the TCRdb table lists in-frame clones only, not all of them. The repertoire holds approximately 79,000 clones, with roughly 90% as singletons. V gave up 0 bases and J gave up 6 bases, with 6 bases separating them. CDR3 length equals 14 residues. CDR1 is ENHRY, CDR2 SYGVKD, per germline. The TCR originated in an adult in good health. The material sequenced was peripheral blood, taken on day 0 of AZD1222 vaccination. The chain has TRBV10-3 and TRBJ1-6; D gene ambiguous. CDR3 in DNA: TGTGCCATCAGTGAGTCCAGGCCTAATTCACCCCTCCACTTT. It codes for CAISESRPNSPLHF.